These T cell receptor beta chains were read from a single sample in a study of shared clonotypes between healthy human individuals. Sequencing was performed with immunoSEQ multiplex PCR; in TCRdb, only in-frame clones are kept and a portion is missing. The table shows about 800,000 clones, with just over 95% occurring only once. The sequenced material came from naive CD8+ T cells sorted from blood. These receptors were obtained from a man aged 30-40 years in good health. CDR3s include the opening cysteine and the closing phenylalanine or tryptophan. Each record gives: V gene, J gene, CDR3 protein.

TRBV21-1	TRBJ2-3	CASSTPDRGCTDTQYF
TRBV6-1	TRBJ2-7	CASSEAGSYEQYF
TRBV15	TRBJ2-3	CATSPRSRHETQYF
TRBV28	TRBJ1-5	CASNGKGHSNQPQHF
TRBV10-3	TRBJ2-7	CAISEPTSGSAYEQYF
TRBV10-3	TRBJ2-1	CAISLAVYNEQFF
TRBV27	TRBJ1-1	CASFQGQDANEAFF
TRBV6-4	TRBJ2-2	CASSQGSGELFF
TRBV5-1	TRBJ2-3	CASSLEGRTDTQYF
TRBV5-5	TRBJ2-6	CASSSGPSSGANVLTF